These 2 T cell receptor beta chains originate from one sample sequenced in a study of blood T cell repertoires in COVID-19. The assay was immunoSEQ multiplex PCR, and TCRdb's table has in-frame clones only and misses some. Among tens of thousands of clones, more than 75% were seen once, and the ten largest hold 25% to 30%. The sequenced sample was peripheral blood. Receptor source: a woman of 80 years or more with active or convalescent COVID-19.

CDR3 loop: CATSDPMGYTF. CDR3 sequence (DNA): TGTGCCACCAGTGATCCCATGGGCTACACCTTC. The rearrangement uses TRBV24-1 and TRBJ1-2; no firm D call. V was cut by 3 bases and J by 8 bases, with 6 bases left in between. Per the germline V gene, CDR1 is KGHDR and CDR2 is SFDVKD. This CDR3 spans 11 amino acids.

J is TRBJ1-1 and V is TRBV28, with D perhaps matching TRBD1 (6 bases). V lost 5 bases to trimming and J lost 4 bases, with 14 bases between them. The CDR3 covers 14 residues. Germline CDR1 and CDR2: MDHEN and SYDVKM. The CDR3 is CASSRGGSGTEAFF. The CDR3 bases are TGTGCCAGCAGTAGGGGGGGTTCTGGCACTGAAGCTTTCTTT.